This note documents a single TCR beta chain sequence. This specimen comes from a study of blood T cell repertoires in COVID-19. Whole-study context: PBMCs, B-cell-depleted T cells, or T cells were the source of the cDNA or gDNA that made up the material.

The data were produced by immunoSEQ multiplex PCR, yet TCRdb's version contains in-frame clones alone and is incomplete. Of 140,000 or so clones listed, roughly 90% are singletons. This CDR3 is 16 amino acids long. Germline V gene sequence: CDR1 KGHSH, CDR2 LQKENI. Trimming at V came to 4 bases and at J to 0 bases, leaving 6 bases not matched to a gene. The origin of this receptor is a woman aged 45-65 years with acute or convalescent COVID-19. The V call is TRBV18, the J call TRBJ1-1, with 9 bases lining up with TRBD1. Sequencing was performed on peripheral blood. Written as DNA, the CDR3 is TGTGCCAGCTCACTCGGACAGGGGACACTGAACACTGAAGCTTTCTTT. Encoded protein: CASSLGQGTLNTEAFF.